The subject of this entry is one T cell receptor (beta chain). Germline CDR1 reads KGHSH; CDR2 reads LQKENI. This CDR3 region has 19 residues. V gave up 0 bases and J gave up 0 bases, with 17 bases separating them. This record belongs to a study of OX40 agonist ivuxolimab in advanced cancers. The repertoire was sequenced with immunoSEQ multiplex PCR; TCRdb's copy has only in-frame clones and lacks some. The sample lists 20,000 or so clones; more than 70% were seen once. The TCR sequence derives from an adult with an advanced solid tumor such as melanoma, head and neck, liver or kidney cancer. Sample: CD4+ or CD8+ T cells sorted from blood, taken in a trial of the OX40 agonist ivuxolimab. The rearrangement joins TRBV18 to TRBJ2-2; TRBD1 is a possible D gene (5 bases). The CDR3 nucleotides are TGTGCCAGCTCACCACCAGTATCTTTTTGGGGCCCGAACACCGGGGAGCTGTTTTTT. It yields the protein CASSPPVSFWGPNTGELFF.